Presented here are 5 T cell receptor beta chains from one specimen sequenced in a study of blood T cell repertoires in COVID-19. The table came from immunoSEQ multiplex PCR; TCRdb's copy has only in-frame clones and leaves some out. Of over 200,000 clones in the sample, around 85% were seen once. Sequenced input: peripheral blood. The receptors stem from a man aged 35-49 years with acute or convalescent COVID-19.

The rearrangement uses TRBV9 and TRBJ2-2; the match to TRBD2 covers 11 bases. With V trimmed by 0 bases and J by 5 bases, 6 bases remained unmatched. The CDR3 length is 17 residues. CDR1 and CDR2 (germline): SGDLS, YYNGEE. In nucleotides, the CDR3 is TGTGCCAGCAGCGTAGGGTTAGCGGGAGGGACGACCGGGGAGCTGTTTTTT. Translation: CASSVGLAGGTTGELFF.

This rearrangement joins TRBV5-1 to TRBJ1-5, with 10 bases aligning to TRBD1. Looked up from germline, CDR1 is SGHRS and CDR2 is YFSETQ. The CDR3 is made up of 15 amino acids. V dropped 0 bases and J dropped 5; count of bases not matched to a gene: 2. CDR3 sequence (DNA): TGCGCCAGCAGCTTGGAGGGACAGGGGTATCAGCCCCAGCATTTT. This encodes CASSLEGQGYQPQHF.

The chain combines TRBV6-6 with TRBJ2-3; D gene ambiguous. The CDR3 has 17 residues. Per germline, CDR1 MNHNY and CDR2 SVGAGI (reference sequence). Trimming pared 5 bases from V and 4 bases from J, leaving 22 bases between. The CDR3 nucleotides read TGTGCCAGCAGTCCCTTACTGGCTTCGTCCGGAGCAGATACGCAGTATTTT. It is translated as CASSPLLASSGADTQYF.

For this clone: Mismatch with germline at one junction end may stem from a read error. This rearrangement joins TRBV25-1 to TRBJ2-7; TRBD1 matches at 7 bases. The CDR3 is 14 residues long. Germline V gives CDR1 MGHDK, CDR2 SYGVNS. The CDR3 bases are TGTGCCAGCAGTGAATCCTCTCCTCCGGGACAGTTTAACTTC. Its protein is CASSESSPPGQFNF.

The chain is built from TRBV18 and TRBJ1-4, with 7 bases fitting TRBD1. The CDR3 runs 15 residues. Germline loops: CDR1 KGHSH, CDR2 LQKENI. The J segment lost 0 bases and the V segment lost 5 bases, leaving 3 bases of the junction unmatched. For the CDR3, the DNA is TGTGCCAGCTCAGAGGGGGCTGCAACTAATGAAAAACTGTTTTTT. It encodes CASSEGAATNEKLFF.